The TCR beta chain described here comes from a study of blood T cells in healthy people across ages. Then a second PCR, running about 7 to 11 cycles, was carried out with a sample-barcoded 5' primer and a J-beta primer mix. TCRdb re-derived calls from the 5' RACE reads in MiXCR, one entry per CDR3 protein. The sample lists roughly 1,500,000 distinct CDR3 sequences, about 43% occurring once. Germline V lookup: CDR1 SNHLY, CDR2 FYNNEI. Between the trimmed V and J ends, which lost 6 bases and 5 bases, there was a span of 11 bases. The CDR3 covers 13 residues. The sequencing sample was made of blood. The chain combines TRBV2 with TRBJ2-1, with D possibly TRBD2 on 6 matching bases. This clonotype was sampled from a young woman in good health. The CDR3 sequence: CASRWGGNNEQFF. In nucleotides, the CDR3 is TGTGCCAGCAGGTGGGGCGGGAACAATGAGCAGTTCTTC.